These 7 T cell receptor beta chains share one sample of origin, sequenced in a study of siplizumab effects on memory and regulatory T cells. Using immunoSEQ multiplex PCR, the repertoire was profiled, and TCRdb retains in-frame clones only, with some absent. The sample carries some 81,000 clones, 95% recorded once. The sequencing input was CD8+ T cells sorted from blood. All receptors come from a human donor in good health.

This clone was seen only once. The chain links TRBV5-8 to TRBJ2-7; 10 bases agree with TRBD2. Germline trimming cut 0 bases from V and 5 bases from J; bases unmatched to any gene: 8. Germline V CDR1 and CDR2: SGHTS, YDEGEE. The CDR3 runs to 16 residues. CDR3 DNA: TGTGCCAGCAGCTTGGACCCTAGCGGGAGTTGGGACGAGCAGTACTTC. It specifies CASSLDPSGSWDEQYF.

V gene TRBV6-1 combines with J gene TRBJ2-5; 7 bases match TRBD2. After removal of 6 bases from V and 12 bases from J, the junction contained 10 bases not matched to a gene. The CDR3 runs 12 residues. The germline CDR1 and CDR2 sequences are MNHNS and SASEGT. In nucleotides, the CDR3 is TGTGCCAGCAGCGAAATGGGGGGGTCCGAGTACTTC. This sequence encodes CASSEMGGSEYF.

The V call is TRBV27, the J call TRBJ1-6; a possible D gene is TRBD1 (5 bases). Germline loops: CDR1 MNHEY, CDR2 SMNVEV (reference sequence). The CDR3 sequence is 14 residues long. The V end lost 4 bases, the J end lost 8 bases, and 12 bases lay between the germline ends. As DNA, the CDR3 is TGTGCCAGCAGTTCCTGGGACGGGGATTCACCCCTCCACTTT. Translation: CASSSWDGDSPLHF.

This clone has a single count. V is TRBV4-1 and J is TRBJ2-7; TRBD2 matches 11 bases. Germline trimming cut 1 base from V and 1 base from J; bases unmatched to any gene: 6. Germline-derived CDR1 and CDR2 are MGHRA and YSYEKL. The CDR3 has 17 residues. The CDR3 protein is CASSQVLAGDSSYEQYF. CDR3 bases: TGCGCCAGCAGCCAAGTACTAGCGGGAGATTCGTCCTACGAGCAGTACTTC.

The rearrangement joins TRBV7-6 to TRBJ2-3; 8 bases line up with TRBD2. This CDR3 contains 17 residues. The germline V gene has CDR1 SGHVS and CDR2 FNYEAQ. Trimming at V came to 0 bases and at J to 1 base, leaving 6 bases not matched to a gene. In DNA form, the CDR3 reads TGTGCCAGCAGCTTAGCTAGCGGGACATCGGGCACAGATACGCAGTATTTT. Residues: CASSLASGTSGTDTQYF.

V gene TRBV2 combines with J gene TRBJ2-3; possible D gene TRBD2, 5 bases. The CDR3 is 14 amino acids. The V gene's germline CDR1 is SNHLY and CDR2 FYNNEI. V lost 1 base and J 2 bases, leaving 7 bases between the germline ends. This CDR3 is CASSEGTFTDTQYF. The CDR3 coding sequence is TGTGCCAGCAGTGAAGGGACTTTCACAGATACGCAGTATTTT.

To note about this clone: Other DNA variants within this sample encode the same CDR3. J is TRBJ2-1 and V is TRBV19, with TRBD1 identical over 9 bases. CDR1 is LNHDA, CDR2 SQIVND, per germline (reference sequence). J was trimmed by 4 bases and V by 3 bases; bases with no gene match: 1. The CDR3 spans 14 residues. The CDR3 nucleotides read TGTGCCAGTAGTATGGGACAGGGATACAATGAGCAGTTCTTC. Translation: CASSMGQGYNEQFF.